This TCR beta chain appears in the sequencing data of a study of T cell repertoires in cytomegalovirus infection. Across the whole study: The authors relied on CMV epitopes, both recently identified HLA-C-restricted and well-studied HLA-B-restricted. Public TCR beta signatures indicated both CMV infection and matching HLA type. Study findings and constraints: HLA-C-restricted CMV-specific TCR beta clonotypes prevailed in the ex vivo response. Carriers of CMV and the relevant HLA type were discriminated by public TCR beta frequency.

TCRdb redid the calling of the reads with MiXCR, one entry per CDR3 protein. The top ten clones hold under 15% of a sample with about 770,000 distinct CDR3 sequences, under 35% of them seen once. Concerning this clonotype itself: Its antigen remains unknown.

Germline assignment: CDR1 SEHNR and CDR2 FQNEAQ (reference sequence). Trimming took 0 bases from V and 5 from J, leaving 5 bases between them. The CDR3 sequence is 12 residues long. The chain has TRBV7-9 and TRBJ2-7; D not resolved. The receptor was isolated from a human donor in good health (CMV status not recorded). Some clones in this sample may be carry-over from other donors' samples. The material sequenced was cultured CD8+ T cells from PBMCs, taken from culture after CMV antigen stimulation. The CDR3, as DNA: TGTGCCAGCAGCTTAGCGCGAAACGAGCAGTACTTC. Translated, it gives CASSLARNEQYF.